This TCR beta chain was recorded in a study of identical twins (dated by TCRdb to about 2016). With respect to the entire study: The study deep-sequenced TCR alpha and beta repertoires from monozygotic twins, unrelated adults of various ages and cord blood to test whether fetal clonotypes persist. Replicate twin experiments were performed at different times using different library preparation protocols to rule out contamination.

What the authors observed across the whole study: The excess sharing between twins in beta out-of-frame sequences was weaker because fewer shared sequences reduced the signal-to-noise ratio. In monozygotic twins, out-of-frame TCR alpha sharing was systematically underestimated by recombination models, although the models agreed with sharing between unrelated individuals. Because the same donors could not be followed over many years, conclusions were based on cross-sectional statistical analysis. Zero-insertion analyses could be partly confounded by invariant T cells such as MAIT and iNKT, although diverse VJ usage argued against such confounding for most clonotypes. Out-of-frame TCR alpha sequences shared between twins showed an excess of low generation-probability sequences compared with coincidental sharing between unrelated individuals. Fewer insertions were carried by abundant cord blood beta clonotypes; a weaker similar trend was observed in young adult naive repertoires, while no such trend was observed in memory repertoires.

This clonotype has more than one count but fewer than ten. Its antigen target is currently unknown. No base-level quality is on record; no much larger clone is a single base apart. Trimming takes 1 base from V and 8 bases from J, and the germline ends sit 12 bases apart. From a lookup of the germline V gene (reference sequence), CDR1 and CDR2 are SEHNR and FQNEAQ. Spanning cysteine to phenylalanine, the CDR3 consists of 14 amino acids. Only the CDR3 part of the read is kept: 42 bases, read in frame from the first base. Library construction relied on 5' RACE. Sequenced using an Illumina HiSeq 2000. Template switching added a universal primer binding site, and the final cDNA carried a unique molecular identifier that allowed TCR cDNA molecules to be counted accurately. Specific primers in the conserved constant-segment region were used to synthesize first-strand cDNA for TCR alpha and beta chains. To control for contamination, every cDNA library was double barcoded, receiving both a SMART-Mk sample barcode and Illumina barcodes. TruSeq adapter sequences and Illumina sample barcodes were added in two successive PCR steps. Sequencing of the TCR alpha and beta cDNA libraries was done on the Illumina HiSeq platform using custom primers. The original pipeline was this. Raw reads were processed with MiGEC to extract unique molecular identifiers, and MiXCR was used to determine CDR3 positions. Recombination models were inferred per individual with the repgenHMM and IGoR tools using an EM algorithm. The tcR package in R was used for shared clonotype analysis, with sharing normalized by the product of cloneset sizes. To study raw recombination free of thymic and clonal selection effects, out-of-frame nonproductive sequences were analyzed. The public reads were reprocessed in TCRdb via fastp at Q25 and MiXCR, keeping in-frame beta chains. Every distinct CDR3 protein forms one entry, paired with its most common genes and DNA. TCRdb's processing, not the authors' own work, is the source of the V and J calls. Present in this sample are more than 600,000 distinct CDR3 sequences, roughly 18% of which were seen just once. Roughly 13% of the sample is taken by the ten largest.

Every donor was a healthy Caucasian. Three pairs of female monozygotic twins, all aged about 18 to 29 years, were included in the twin cohort. RNA for TCR libraries was isolated from peripheral blood mononuclear cells. This sample was also put to use in a study of T cells expressing NK-cell markers. That second report states: In sorted CD3+CD56+NKG2C+, CD3+CD56+NKG2C- and CD3+CD56-NKG2C+ T-cell subsets from about 8 donors, TCR beta-chain repertoires were profiled. Seven of the eight sequenced donors were HCMV-seropositive and one was HCMV-seronegative. To restrict sorting to alphabetaTCR-expressing T cells, an anti-gammadeltaTCR antibody was added in several experiments. In over 5 donors, the dominant CD3+CD56+NKG2C+ clonotypes were among the top 10 CD8+ clonotypes and accounted for about 1.0-7.5% of CD8+ T cells. Those dominant clonotypes were again the most abundant among CD3+CD56-NKG2C+ cells in a handful of donors, at about 25-65%. Whether the expanded NKG2C-expressing T cell clones were specific for HCMV antigens was left unclear. The study sequenced eight donors, all healthy volunteers chosen at random: three men and five women. To determine HCMV serostatus, a commercial ELISA kit was used to detect HCMV-specific IgG in serum. For about 6 donors, bulk peripheral blood T-cell repertoires were additionally sequenced from unsorted PBMC. MIGEC handled demultiplexing of the reads and grouping by UMI, while MiTCR was used to assemble and quantify clonotypes. To exclude erroneous sequences, any TCR cDNA sequence not supported by at least two reads was discarded. The tcR package was used for downstream repertoire analysis, and clonotypes were matched between fractions using CDR3 nucleotide sequence together with V segment. VDJmatch was used to annotate antigen specificity against VDJdb, with one amino acid substitution in CDR3 permitted.

The chain is encoded by TRBV7-9 joined to TRBJ2-1; 6 matching bases give a weak D call of TRBD2. This sequence was found in a woman younger than 35 in good health. The sample was PBMCs. The nucleotide sequence is TGTGCCAGCAGCTTAGTGGACTATTACCATGAGCAGTTCTTC. Its coded protein is CASSLVDYYHEQFF.